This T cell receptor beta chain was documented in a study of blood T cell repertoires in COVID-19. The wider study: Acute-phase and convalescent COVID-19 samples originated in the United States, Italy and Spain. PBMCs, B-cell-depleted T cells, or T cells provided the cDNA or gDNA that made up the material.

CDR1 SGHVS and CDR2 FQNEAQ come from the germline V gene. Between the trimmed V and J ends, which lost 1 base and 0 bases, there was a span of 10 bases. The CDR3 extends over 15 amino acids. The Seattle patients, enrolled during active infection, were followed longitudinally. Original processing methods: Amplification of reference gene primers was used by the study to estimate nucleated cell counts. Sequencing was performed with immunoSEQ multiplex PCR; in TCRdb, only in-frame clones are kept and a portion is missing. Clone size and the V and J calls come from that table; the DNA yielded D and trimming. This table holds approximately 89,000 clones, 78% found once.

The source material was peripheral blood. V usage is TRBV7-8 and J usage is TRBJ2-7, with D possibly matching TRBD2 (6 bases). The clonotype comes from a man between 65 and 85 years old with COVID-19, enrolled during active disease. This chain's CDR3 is CASSLVGGSSYEQYF. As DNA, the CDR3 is TGTGCCAGCAGCTTAGTTGGGGGGAGCTCCTACGAGCAGTACTTC. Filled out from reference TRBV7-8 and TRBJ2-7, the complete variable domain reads GAGVSQSPRYKVAKRGQDVALRCDPISGHVSLFWYQQALGQGPEFLTYFQNEAQLDKSGLPSDRFFAERPEGSVSTLKIQRTQQEDSAVYLCASSLVGGSSYEQYFGPGTRLTVT.